This T cell receptor beta chain was captured by sequencing in a study of T-cell reconstitution after alpha-beta-depleted transplantation in children. Turning to this clonotype: What it binds is not known.

Germline V gene sequence: CDR1 MGHRA, CDR2 YSYEKL. This CDR3 is 18 amino acids long. V lost 0 bases and J 3 bases, leaving 18 bases between the germline ends. Findings of the study overall: Surviving recipient T cells and intrathymic progenitors accounted for some patients' high TCRbeta diversity at day 60. About two months after transplant, alpha-beta T cells reportedly came from several hundred expanded graft clones. The main origin of T-cell counts and diversity one year after transplant was newly produced T cells.

Unique molecular identifiers were incorporated during preparation of the TCRbeta library. TCRdb recomputed calls from the PCR reads with MiXCR, one row per CDR3 protein. Found here are 800,000 to 1,000,000 distinct CDR3 sequences, less than 30% of them singletons; the top ten hold 28%. This chain links TRBV4-1 with TRBJ2-1; no firm D call. The source is a boy under two years old who had a stem cell transplant for SCID, so the T cells may come from the graft donor. The material was PBMCs, mostly from graft donor cells, obtained 360 days after TCRalphabeta/CD19-depleted stem cell transplant. This CDR3 reads CASSQDASSMIGYNEQFF. Written as DNA, the CDR3 is TGCGCCAGCAGCCAAGATGCCTCTAGTATGATCGGCTACAATGAGCAGTTCTTC.